This paragraph reports one TCR beta chain. Its antigen remains unknown. The method was immunoSEQ multiplex PCR; TCRdb's version includes in-frame clones alone and lacks a portion of them. The table has about 34,000 clones, around 94% seen once. This sample was included in a study of T cells in localized non-small cell lung cancer. Germline V lookup: CDR1 MNHNS, CDR2 SASEGT. Trimming cost V 0 bases and J 4 bases; bases outside gene matches: 11. The CDR3 extends over 17 amino acids. Overall study findings and caveats: Tumor trailed uninvolved adjacent lung in T cell clonality, which peaked there. A raised T cell density in blood coincided with lengthier overall survival. Turning up in adjacent lung were a median about 56 of the top 100 tumor clones.

The sequencing here drew on peripheral blood, taken before any cancer treatment. The genes are TRBV6-1 and TRBJ1-2, with 7 bases that match TRBD1. The TCR sequence derives from a woman aged 35 to 75 with stage I lung adenocarcinoma. The CDR3 is CASSEAVDRARLYGYTF. In DNA form, the CDR3 reads TGTGCCAGCAGTGAAGCGGTCGACAGGGCGAGGCTCTATGGCTACACCTTC.